The 3 T cell receptor beta chains reported below all come from one sample, sequenced in a study of shared clonotypes between healthy human individuals. Sequencing was performed with immunoSEQ multiplex PCR; in TCRdb, only in-frame clones are kept and a portion is missing. The sample includes around 2,000,000 clones, 93% of them seen just once. Naive-designated CD8 cells lacked CD45RO, were positively enriched for CCR7, and omitted terminally differentiated effector memory CD45RA+ cells. Sequenced input: naive CD8+ T cells from PBMCs. Receptors originate from a young man in good health. Some clones in this sample may be carry-over from other donors' samples.

The chain uses TRBV11-2 and TRBJ2-7; D perhaps matches TRBD1 (6 bases). The CDR3 has 16 amino acids. Germline values: CDR1 SGHAT, CDR2 FQNNGV. Trimming took off 0 bases at V and 5 bases at J, with 17 bases between the two ends. In DNA, the CDR3 is TGTGCCAGCAGCTTAGATGTCAGGGGCGCCCCTGACGAGCAGTACTTC. Amino acid sequence: CASSLDVRGAPDEQYF.

This clone was seen just once. The chain links TRBV28 to TRBJ1-4; D is undetermined. Trimming left V 4 bases short and J 0 bases short, with 12 bases between. The CDR3 covers 16 residues. Germline V CDR1 and CDR2: MDHEN, SYDVKM. The CDR3 DNA follows: TGTGCCAGCAGTTCTTTGGCCCTTGCAACTAATGAAAAACTGTTTTTT. This sequence encodes CASSSLALATNEKLFF.

The V and J genes are TRBV11-1 and TRBJ2-7; TRBD2 might be the D (5 bases). V gave up 4 bases and J gave up 2 bases, with 15 bases separating them. Germline CDR1 reads SGHAT; CDR2 reads FQDESV (reference sequence). The CDR3 consists of 15 residues. DNA for the CDR3: TGTGCCAGCAGCTCGAACATATACGGGACCTACGAGCAGTACTTC. Translated, it gives CASSSNIYGTYEQYF.